Shown below are 10 T cell receptor beta chains from a single sample sequenced in a study of identical twins. In TCRdb, the 5' RACE reads were re-called with MiXCR into one record per CDR3 protein. The sample has some 1,600,000 distinct CDR3 sequences, around a third seen once. The sequenced material came from cord blood. Every receptor here comes from a newborn girl in good health.

This clonotype was counted ten times or more. The chain uses TRBV29-1 and TRBJ2-3, with 9 positions matching TRBD2. Unmatched junction bases numbered 9, after V lost 6 bases and J lost 5 bases. CDR1 and CDR2 from the germline V gene are SQVTM and ANQGSEA. The CDR3 covers 14 residues. The CDR3, as DNA: TGCAGCGTCCCTAGCGGGGAAGGGAGAGATACGCAGTATTTT. It codes for CSVPSGEGRDTQYF.

This clonotype has just a few counts. The rearrangement links TRBV12-3 or TRBV12-4 to TRBJ1-1, with a possible D match to TRBD1 (5 bases). CDR3 length: 11 residues. Trimming left V 6 bases short and J 11 bases short, with 13 bases between. Written as DNA, the CDR3 is TGTGCCAGCAGGCTCAGGGATAAGGCTTTCTTT. As protein: CASRLRDKAFF.

The gene calls are TRBV25-1 and TRBJ2-1; 13 bases align to TRBD2. This CDR3 is 16 amino acids long. V shed 1 base and J 8 bases; nucleotides not matched to a gene: 5. CDR1 and CDR2 (germline): MGHDK, SYGVNS. The CDR3 nucleotides read TGTGCCAGCAGTGAATCTGGACTAGCGGGAGTAGATGAGCAGTTCTTC. Protein product: CASSESGLAGVDEQFF.

As to this clonotype: One base away lies a much larger clone, so this may be a sequencing read error. V usage is TRBV7-9 and J usage is TRBJ1-1; no clear D. Looked up from germline, CDR1 is SEHNR and CDR2 is FQNEAQ (reference sequence). CDR3 length: 13 amino acids. The CDR3 sequence is CASGFQMNTEAFF. The CDR3 nucleotides read TGTGCCAGCGGCTTTCAGATGAACACTGAAGCTTTCTTT.

The V and J genes are TRBV28 and TRBJ1-5; no definite D call. The germline gives CDR1 MDHEN, CDR2 SYDVKM. V lost 1 base, J lost 7 bases, and 8 bases lay in between. The CDR3 spans 13 residues. CDR3 residues: CASSLLIGQPQHF. CDR3 nucleotide sequence: TGTGCCAGCAGTTTATTAATTGGGCAGCCCCAGCATTTT. Supplemented by reference TRBV28 and TRBJ1-5, the full variable domain reads DVKVTQSSRYLVKRTGEKVFLECVQDMDHENMFWYRQDPGLGLRLIYFSYDVKMKEKGDIPEGYSVSREKKERFSLILESASTNQTSMYLCASSLLIGQPQHFGDGTRLSIL.

This clonotype was seen more than once but under ten times. CDR3 region: CATSDRPGRSYNEQFF. As DNA, the CDR3 is TGTGCCACCAGTGATCGACCAGGACGCTCCTACAATGAGCAGTTCTTC. This rearrangement joins TRBV24-1 to TRBJ2-1; no definite D call. Per the germline V gene, CDR1 is KGHDR and CDR2 is SFDVKD. This CDR3 region has 16 residues. Trimming left V 3 bases short and J 0 bases short, with 11 bases between.

Here the CDR3 DNA reads TGTGCCAGCAGCTTAGTCTCGGTAGATACGCAGTATTTT. Residues: CASSLVSVDTQYF. V is TRBV11-2 and J is TRBJ2-3; D gene ambiguous. The germline V and J ends were trimmed by 1 base and 5 bases, with 7 bases remaining between them. Germline loops: CDR1 SGHAT, CDR2 FQNNGV. The CDR3 contains 13 residues.

The CDR3 region is CAISEPGLAGGDEQYF. CDR3 nucleotide sequence: TGTGCCATCAGTGAACCGGGACTAGCGGGAGGCGATGAGCAGTACTTC. The chain recombines TRBV10-3 with TRBJ2-5, with 15 bases fitting TRBD2. Trimming at V came to 3 bases and at J to 11 bases, leaving 10 bases not matched to a gene. The CDR3 has 16 residues. From germline, CDR1 is ENHRY and CDR2 SYGVKD.

The CDR3 DNA follows: TGTGCCAGCAGTCCGGGACAGGGGGCAAAACTGTTTTTT. Amino acids: CASSPGQGAKLFF. The V gene is TRBV27, the J gene TRBJ1-4; TRBD1 agrees at 12 bases. The CDR3 covers 13 residues. Germline V lookup: CDR1 MNHEY, CDR2 SMNVEV (reference sequence). V lost 5 bases and J lost 10; bases outside the gene matches: 2.

Turning to this clonotype: Its ends do not fully match the called genes, so a read error is possible. V and J are TRBV7-2 and TRBJ2-3, with 9 bases matching TRBD1. Germline values: CDR1 SGHTA, CDR2 FQGNSA. This CDR3 comprises 14 residues. The CDR3 nucleotides read TGTGCCAGCTCGGGGACAGGGATTTCAGATGCGCAGTATTTT. Translation: CASSGTGISDAQYF.